The T cell receptor beta chain under discussion was sequenced for a study of blood T cell repertoires in COVID-19 (dated by TCRdb to about 2020). For context, the study as a whole: Collaborator samples came from the United States, Italy and Spain and covered acute and convalescent phases of COVID-19. The prospective study material was composed of cDNA or gDNA derived from T cells, B-cell-depleted T cells, or PBMCs. A freely available public database, intended as a resource for researchers studying the immune response to SARS-CoV-2, is where the repertoires were released. Where HLA class I and class II types were available, the types were taken from metadata supplied by the sample provider, not from assay-based typing. Sample metadata almost always included a de-identified subject ID, COVID-19 status, age in years and sex. Subjects who had been exposed to COVID-19, were actively infected with it, or had recovered from it provided the deeply sampled blood TCRbeta repertoires that made up the dataset. The samples were drawn from two sources: the first 160 participants of the ongoing ImmuneRACE study, and 1,000 to 1,500 subjects contributed by 6 global collaborators. General findings and caveats noted by the study authors: The amount of clinical and demographic metadata varied by source and participant and was provided uncurated.

As concerns this clone: Its antigen remains unidentified. Base quality data are lacking; no much larger clone is found one base away. The same CDR3 also results from other DNA sequences found in this sample.

The immunoSEQ Assay, a bias-controlled multiplex PCR, was used to amplify TCRbeta CDR3 regions from genomic DNA. The original pipeline was this. Within the assay, amplification of reference gene primers was used to estimate how many nucleated cells each sample contained. To quantify the absolute abundance of each unique TCRbeta CDR3 rearrangement, sequence reads were collapsed and filtered. For each sample, productive Simpson clonality was calculated by taking the square root of Simpson's diversity index across productive rearrangements. TCRdb obtained this table from immuneACCESS and retained in-frame rearrangements with V and J assigned. These tables miss some clones; where compared with another copy, unresolved V genes account for less than half of the shortfall, and the remainder is unexplained. D and trimming come from the DNA, and the V and J calls and clone size come from that table. The sample includes some 350,000 clones, with roughly 90% observed a single time. About 7.3% of the sample is taken by the ten largest.

A distance of 8 bases separates the germline ends of V and J, which lose 5 bases and 1 base respectively. The CDR3 goes from the cysteine to the phenylalanine over 14 residues. The retained sequence is limited to the CDR3, 42 bases, with the frame set at the first base. CDR1 MNHEY and CDR2 SVGAGI were looked up in the germline V gene. One collaborating source in Seattle enrolled patients while the patients were actively infected and followed the patients over time throughout the course of disease. Whole blood was collected in K2EDTA tubes by collaborating institutions according to the institutions' own protocols. Collaborator samples were shipped for TCRbeta analysis as frozen whole blood, isolated PBMCs, or DNA extracted from either sample type.

Sequenced input: peripheral blood. The TCR originated in a woman between 65 and 79 years old with COVID-19, enrolled during active disease. The chain is assembled from TRBV6-5 and TRBJ1-4; the D segment could be TRBD1, given 5 matching bases. The CDR3 region has the sequence CASSRGLTNEKLFF. Here is the DNA: TGTGCCAGCAGTAGGGGCCTAACTAATGAAAAACTGTTTTTT.